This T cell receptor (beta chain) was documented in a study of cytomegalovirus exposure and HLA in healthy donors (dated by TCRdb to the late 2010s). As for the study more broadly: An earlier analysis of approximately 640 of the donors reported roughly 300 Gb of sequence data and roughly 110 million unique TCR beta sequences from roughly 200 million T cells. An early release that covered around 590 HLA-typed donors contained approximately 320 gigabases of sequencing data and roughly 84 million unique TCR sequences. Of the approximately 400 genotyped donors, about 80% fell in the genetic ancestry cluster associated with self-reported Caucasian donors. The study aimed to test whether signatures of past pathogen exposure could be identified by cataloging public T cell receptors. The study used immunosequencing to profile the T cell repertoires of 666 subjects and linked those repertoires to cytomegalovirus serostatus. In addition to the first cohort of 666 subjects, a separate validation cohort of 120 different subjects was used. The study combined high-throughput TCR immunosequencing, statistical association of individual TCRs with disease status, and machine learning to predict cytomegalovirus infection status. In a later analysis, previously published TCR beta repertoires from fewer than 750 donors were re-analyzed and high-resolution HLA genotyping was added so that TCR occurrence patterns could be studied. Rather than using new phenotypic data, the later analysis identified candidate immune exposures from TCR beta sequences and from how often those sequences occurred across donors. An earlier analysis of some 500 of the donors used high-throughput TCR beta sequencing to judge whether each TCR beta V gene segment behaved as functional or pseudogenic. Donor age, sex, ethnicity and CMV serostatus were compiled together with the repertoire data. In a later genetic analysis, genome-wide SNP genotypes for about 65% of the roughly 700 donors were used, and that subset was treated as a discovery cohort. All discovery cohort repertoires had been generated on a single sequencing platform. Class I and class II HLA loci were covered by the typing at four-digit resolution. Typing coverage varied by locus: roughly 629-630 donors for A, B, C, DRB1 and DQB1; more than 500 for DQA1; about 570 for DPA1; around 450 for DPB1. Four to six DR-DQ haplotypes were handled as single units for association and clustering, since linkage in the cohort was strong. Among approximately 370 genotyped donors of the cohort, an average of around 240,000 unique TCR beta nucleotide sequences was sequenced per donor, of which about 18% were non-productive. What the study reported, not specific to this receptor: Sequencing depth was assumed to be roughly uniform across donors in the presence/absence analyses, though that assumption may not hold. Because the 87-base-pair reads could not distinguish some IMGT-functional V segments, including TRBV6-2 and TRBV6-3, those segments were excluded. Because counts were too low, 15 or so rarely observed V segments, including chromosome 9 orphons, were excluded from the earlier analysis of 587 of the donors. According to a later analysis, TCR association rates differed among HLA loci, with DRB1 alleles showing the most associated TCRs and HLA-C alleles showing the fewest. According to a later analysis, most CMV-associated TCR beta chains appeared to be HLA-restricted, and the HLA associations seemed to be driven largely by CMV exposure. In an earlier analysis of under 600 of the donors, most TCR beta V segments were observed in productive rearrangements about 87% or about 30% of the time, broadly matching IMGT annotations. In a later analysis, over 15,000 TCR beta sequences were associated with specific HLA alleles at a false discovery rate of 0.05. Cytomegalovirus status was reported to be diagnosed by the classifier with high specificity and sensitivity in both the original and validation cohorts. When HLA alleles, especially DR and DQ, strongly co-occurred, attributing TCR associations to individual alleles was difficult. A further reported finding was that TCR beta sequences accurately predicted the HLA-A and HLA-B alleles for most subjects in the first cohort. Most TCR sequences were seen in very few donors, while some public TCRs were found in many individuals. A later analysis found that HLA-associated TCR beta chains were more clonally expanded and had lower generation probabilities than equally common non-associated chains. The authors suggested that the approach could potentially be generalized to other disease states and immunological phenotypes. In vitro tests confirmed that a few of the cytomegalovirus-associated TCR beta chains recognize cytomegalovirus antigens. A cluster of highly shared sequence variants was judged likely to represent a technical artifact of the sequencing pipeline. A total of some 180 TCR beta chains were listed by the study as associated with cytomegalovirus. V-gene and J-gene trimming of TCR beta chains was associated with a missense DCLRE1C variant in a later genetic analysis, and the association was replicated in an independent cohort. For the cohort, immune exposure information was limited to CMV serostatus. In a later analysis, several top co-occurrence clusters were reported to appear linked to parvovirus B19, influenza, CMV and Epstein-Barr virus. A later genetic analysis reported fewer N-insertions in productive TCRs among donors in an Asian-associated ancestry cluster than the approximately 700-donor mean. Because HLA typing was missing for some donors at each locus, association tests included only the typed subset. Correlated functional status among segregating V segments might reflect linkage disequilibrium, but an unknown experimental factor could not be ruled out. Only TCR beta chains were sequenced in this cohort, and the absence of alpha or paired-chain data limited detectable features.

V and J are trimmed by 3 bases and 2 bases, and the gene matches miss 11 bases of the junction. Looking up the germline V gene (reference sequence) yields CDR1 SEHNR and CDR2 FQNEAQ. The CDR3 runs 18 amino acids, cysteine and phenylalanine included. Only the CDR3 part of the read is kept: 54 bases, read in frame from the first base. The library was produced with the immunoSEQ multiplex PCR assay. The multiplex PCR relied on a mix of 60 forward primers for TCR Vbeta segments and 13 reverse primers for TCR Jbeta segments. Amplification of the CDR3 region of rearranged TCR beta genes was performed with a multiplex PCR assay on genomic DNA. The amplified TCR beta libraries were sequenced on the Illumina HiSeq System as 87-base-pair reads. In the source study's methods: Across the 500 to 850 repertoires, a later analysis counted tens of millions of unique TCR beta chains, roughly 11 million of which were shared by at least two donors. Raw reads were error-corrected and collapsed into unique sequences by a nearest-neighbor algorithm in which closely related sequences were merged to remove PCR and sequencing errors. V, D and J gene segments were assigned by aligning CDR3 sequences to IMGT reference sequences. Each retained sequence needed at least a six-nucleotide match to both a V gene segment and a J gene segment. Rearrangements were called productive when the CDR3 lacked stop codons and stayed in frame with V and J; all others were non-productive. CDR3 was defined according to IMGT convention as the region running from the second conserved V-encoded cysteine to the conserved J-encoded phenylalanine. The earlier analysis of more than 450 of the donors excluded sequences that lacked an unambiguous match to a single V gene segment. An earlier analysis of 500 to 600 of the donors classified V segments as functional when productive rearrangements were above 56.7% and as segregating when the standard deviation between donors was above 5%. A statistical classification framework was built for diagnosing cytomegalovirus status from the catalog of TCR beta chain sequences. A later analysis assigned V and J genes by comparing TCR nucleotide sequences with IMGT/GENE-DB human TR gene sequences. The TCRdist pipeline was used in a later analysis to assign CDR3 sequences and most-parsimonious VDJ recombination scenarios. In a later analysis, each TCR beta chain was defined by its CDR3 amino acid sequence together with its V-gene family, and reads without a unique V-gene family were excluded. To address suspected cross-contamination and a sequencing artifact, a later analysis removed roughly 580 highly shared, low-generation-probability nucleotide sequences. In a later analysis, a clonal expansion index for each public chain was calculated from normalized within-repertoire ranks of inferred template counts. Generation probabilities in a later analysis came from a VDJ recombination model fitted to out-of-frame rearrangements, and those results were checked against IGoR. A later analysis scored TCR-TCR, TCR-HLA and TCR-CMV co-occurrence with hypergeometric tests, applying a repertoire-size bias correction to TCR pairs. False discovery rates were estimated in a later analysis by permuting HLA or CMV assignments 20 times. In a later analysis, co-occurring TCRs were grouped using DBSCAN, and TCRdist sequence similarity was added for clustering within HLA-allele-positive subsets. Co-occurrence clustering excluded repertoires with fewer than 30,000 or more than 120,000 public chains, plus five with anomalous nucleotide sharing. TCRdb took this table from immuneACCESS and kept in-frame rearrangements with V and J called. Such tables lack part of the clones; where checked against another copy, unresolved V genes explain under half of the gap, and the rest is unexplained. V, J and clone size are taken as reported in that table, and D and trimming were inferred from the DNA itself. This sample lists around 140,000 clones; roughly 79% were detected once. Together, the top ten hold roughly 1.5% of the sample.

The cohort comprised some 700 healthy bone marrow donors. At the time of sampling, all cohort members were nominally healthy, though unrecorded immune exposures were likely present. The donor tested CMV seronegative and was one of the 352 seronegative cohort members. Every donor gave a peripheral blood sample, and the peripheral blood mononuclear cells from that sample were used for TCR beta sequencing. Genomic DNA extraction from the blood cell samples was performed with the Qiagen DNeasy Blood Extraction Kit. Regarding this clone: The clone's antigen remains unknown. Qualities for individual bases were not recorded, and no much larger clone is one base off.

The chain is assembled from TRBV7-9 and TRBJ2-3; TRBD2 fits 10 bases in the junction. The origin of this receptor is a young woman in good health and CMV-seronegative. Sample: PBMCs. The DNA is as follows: TGTGCCAGCAGCTTTGGCCTAGCGGGAGCCTTCTACACAGATACGCAGTATTTT. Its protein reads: CASSFGLAGAFYTDTQYF.